This T cell receptor (beta chain) was found in a study of OX40 agonist ivuxolimab in advanced cancers. The overall study: Patients received ivuxolimab, an intravenous treatment, every 2 weeks at 0.01 to 10 mg/kg. Study findings and constraints: In general, CD8+ T cells held more expanded clones than CD4+ did, on average. Among the lowest peripheral clonal expansion occurred in 0.1-3.0 mg/kg partial responders.

V lost 3 bases and J 3 bases, leaving 13 bases between the germline ends. This CDR3 has 14 amino acids. CDR1 and CDR2 from the germline V gene are SGHRS and YFSETQ. Sequencing was performed with immunoSEQ multiplex PCR; in TCRdb, only in-frame clones are kept and a portion is missing. The sample has some 85,000 clones; roughly 90% are singletons. Notes on this clone: Its antigen is still unknown.

Blood sampling was done at baseline, cycle 4 day 1, and cycle 7 day 1. Sequences were derived from CD4+ or CD8+ T cells sorted from blood, sampled in a trial of the OX40 agonist ivuxolimab. The receptor comes from an adult with an advanced solid tumor such as melanoma, head and neck, liver or kidney cancer. This chain joins TRBV5-1 and TRBJ2-7; D uncertain. CDR3 sequence (DNA): TGCGCCAGCAGCTGGGGTCAACCGCTCTACGAGCAGTACTTC. Translation gives CASSWGQPLYEQYF.